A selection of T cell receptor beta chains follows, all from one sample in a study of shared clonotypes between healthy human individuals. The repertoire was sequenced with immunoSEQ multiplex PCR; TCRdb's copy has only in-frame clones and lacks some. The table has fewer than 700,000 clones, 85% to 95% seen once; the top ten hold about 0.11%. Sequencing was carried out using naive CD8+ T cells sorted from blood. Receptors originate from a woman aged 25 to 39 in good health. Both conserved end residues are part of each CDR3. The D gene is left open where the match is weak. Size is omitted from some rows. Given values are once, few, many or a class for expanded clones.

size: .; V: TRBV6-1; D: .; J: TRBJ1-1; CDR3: CASSERVRVYPETGANTEAFF; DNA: TGTGCCAGCAGTGAAAGGGTCAGGGTATACCCCGAGACTGGGGCCAACACTGAAGCTTTCTTT
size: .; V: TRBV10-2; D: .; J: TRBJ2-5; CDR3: CASSEAPTSTYQETQYF; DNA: TGCGCCAGCAGTGAGGCCCCAACGTCCACGTACCAAGAGACCCAGTACTTC
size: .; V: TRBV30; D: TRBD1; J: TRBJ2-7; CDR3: CAWSLTGGYGDEQYF; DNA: TGTGCCTGGAGTCTTACAGGGGGCTATGGGGACGAGCAGTACTTC
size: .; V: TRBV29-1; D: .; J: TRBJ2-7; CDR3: CSVEFWGEAGSYEQYF; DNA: TGCAGCGTTGAATTTTGGGGTGAGGCGGGGTCCTACGAGCAGTACTTC
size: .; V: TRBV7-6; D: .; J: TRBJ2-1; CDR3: CASSLYGNEQFF; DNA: TGTGCCAGCAGCTTATACGGAAATGAGCAGTTCTTC
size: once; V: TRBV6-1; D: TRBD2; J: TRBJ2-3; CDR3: CASSEGSASGSTDTQYF; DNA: TGTGCCAGCAGTGAAGGATCTGCTAGCGGGAGTACAGATACGCAGTATTTT
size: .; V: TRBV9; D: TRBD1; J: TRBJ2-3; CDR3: CASSVGTGTSTDTQYF; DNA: TGTGCCAGCAGCGTAGGGACAGGGACTAGCACAGATACGCAGTATTTT
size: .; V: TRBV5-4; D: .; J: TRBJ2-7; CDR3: CASSSLYEQYF; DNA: TGTGCCAGCAGCTCCCTATACGAGCAGTACTTC
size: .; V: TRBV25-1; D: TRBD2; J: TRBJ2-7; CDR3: CASQTSGRGEQYF; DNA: TGTGCCAGCCAGACTAGCGGGAGGGGAGAGCAGTACTTC
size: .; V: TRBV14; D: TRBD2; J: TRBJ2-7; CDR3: CASSQGLAGAYEQYF; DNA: TGTGCCAGCAGCCAAGGACTAGCGGGAGCCTACGAGCAGTACTTC
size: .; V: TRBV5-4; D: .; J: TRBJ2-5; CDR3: CASREWGQETQYF; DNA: TGTGCCAGCAGGGAGTGGGGGCAGGAGACCCAGTACTTC
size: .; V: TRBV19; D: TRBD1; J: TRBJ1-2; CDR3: CASSAGQGIWYGYTF; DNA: TGTGCCAGTAGTGCCGGACAGGGGATCTGGTATGGCTACACCTTC
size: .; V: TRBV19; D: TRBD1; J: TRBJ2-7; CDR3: CASSSRGRPYEQYF; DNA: TGTGCCAGTAGTAGCAGGGGGCGACCCTACGAGCAGTACTTC
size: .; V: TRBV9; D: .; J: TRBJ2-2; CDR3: CASRGLLTGELFF; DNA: TGTGCCAGCAGAGGTCTCCTCACCGGGGAGCTGTTTTTT
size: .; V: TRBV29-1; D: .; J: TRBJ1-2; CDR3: CSVDLSRKDYGYTF; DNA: TGCAGCGTTGATCTTTCCCGAAAAGACTATGGCTACACCTTC
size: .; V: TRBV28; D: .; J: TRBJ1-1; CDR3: CASSLFEVGREGTEAFF; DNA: TGTGCCAGCAGTTTATTTGAAGTCGGCCGAGAGGGGACTGAAGCTTTCTTT
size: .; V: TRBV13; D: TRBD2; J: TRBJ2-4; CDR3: CASSARLAEGKNIQYF; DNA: TGTGCCAGCAGCGCGAGACTAGCGGAGGGGAAAAACATTCAGTACTTC
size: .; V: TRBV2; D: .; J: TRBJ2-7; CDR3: CASSEERPSYEQYF; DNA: TGTGCCAGCAGTGAAGAGCGCCCCTCCTACGAGCAGTACTTC
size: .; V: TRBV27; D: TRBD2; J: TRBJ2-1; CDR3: CASGTNNEQFF; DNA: TGTGCCAGCGGGACTAACAATGAGCAGTTCTTC
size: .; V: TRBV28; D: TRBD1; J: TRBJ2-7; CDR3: CASSWTTGTGAHEQYF; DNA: TGTGCCAGCAGTTGGACAACCGGGACAGGGGCTCACGAGCAGTACTTC
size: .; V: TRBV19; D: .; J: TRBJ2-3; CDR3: CASLASDTQYF; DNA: TGTGCCAGCCTAGCCTCAGATACGCAGTATTTT
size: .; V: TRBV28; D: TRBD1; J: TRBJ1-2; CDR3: CASSPARTGYGYTF; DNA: TGTGCCAGCAGTCCCGCAAGGACAGGGTATGGCTACACCTTC
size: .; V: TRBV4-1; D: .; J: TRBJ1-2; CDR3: CASRGATYGYTF; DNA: TGCGCCAGTAGGGGAGCGACCTATGGCTACACCTTC
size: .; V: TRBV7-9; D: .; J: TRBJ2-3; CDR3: CASSLIGEGTDTQYF; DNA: TGTGCCAGCAGCTTAATTGGGGAGGGCACAGATACGCAGTATTTT
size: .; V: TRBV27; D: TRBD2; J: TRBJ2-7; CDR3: CASKDYSGRMSEQYF; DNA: TGTGCCAGTAAAGATTATAGCGGGAGGATGAGTGAGCAGTACTTC
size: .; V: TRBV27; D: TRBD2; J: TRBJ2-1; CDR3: CASSWGSGTGRGDEQFF; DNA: TGTGCCAGCAGTTGGGGTAGCGGGACCGGCCGGGGGGATGAGCAGTTCTTC
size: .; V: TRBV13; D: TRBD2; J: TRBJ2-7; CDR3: CASSLLGGRDSYEQYF; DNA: TGTGCCAGCAGCTTACTTGGCGGGAGAGACTCCTACGAGCAGTACTTC
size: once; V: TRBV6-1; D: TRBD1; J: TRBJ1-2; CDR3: CASSEGTGVNYGYTF; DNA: TGTGCCAGCAGTGAAGGGACAGGGGTGAACTATGGCTACACCTTC
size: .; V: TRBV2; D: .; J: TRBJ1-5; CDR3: CASSGLLNQPQHF; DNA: TGTGCCAGCAGTGGACTGCTCAATCAGCCCCAGCATTTT
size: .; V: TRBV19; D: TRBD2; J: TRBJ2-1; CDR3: CASSISALAETYNEQFF; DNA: TGTGCCAGTAGTATATCCGCCCTAGCGGAGACATACAATGAGCAGTTCTTC
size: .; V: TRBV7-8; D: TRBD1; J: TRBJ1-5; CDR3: CASSRGTGKTYSNQPQHF; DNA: TGTGCCAGCAGCCGAGGGACAGGGAAAACGTATAGCAATCAGCCCCAGCATTTT
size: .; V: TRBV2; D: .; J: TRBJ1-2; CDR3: CASSVTGSGTNYGYTF; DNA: TGTGCCAGCAGTGTCACCGGGTCAGGAACAAACTATGGCTACACCTTC
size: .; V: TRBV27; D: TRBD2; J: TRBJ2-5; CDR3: CASSSLAGKGETQYF; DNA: TGTGCCAGCAGTTCACTAGCGGGGAAAGGGGAGACCCAGTACTTC
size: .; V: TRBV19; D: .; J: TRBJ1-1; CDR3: CASSFYENTEAFF; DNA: TGTGCCAGTAGTTTTTACGAGAACACTGAAGCTTTCTTT
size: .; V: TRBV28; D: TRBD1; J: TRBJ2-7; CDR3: CATGTGVPANYEQYF; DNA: TGTGCCACCGGGACAGGGGTTCCGGCTAACTACGAGCAGTACTTC
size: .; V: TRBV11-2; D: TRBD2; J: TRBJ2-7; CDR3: CASSSPWGREGYEQYF; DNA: TGTGCCAGCAGCTCGCCTTGGGGGCGGGAGGGTTACGAGCAGTACTTC
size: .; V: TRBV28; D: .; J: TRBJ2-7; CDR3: CASSFEGSHEQYF; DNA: TGTGCCAGCAGTTTTGAGGGTTCGCACGAGCAGTACTTC